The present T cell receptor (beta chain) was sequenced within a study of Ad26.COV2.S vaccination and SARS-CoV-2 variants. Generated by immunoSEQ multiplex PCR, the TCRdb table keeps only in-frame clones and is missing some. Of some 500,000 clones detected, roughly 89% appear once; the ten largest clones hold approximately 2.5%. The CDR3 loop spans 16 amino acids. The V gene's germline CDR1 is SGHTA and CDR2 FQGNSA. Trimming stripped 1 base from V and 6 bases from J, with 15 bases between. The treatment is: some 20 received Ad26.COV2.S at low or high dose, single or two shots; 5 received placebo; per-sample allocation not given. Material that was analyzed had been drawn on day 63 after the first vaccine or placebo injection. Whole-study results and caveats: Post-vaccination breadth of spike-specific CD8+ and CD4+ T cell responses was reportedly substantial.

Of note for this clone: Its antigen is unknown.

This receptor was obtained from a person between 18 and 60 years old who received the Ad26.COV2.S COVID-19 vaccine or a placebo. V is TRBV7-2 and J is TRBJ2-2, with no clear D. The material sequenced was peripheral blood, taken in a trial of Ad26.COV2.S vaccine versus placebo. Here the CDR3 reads CASSLGLLGIAGELFF. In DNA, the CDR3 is TGTGCCAGCAGCTTAGGATTGCTAGGTATAGCCGGGGAGCTGTTTTTT.